The 23 T cell receptor beta chains below all came from one sample that was sequenced in a study of cytomegalovirus exposure and HLA in healthy donors. The PCR contained 60 Vbeta and 13 Jbeta primers. Clones were sequenced by immunoSEQ multiplex PCR, and TCRdb holds only the in-frame ones, with some missing. The profile shows roughly 140,000 clones, 76% of them singletons. The sample taken for sequencing was PBMCs. These receptors all stem from a woman in her forties in good health and CMV-seronegative.

The chain combines TRBV7-9 with TRBJ1-6, with no clear D. CDR1 and CDR2 from the germline V gene are SEHNR and FQNEAQ (reference sequence). V lost 8 bases to trimming and J lost 5 bases, with 13 bases between them. The CDR3 covers 14 residues. The CDR3 DNA is TGTGCCAGCTCCCTGGAGGCACATAATTCACCCCTCCACTTT. The encoded protein is CASSLEAHNSPLHF.

The CDR3 sequence: CASSLAGTSGLTPNTGELFF. CDR3 DNA sequence: TGTGCCAGCAGTTTAGCCGGGACTAGCGGGCTAACTCCGAACACCGGGGAGCTGTTTTTT. The chain combines TRBV28 with TRBJ2-2; 12 nucleotides line up with TRBD2. CDR1 is MDHEN and CDR2 is SYDVKM in the germline V gene. The CDR3 spans 20 residues. Trimming at V came to 2 bases and at J to 0 bases, leaving 10 bases not matched to a gene.

The chain joins TRBV6-5 to TRBJ2-2; 10 bases map to TRBD1. The CDR3 runs to 13 residues. Germline V lookup: CDR1 MNHEY, CDR2 SVGAGI. The V segment lost 5 bases and the J segment 6 bases; nucleotides outside the gene matches: 0. The DNA of the CDR3 is TGTGCCAGCAGTGGGACAGGGGCCGGGGAGCTGTTTTTT. Translated, it gives CASSGTGAGELFF.

This clone was found a few times. The chain joins TRBV19 to TRBJ1-4; D gene ambiguous. Germline-derived CDR1 and CDR2 are LNHDA and SQIVND (reference sequence). V was clipped by 3 bases and J by 5 bases, with 10 bases between them. The CDR3 totals 14 residues. The CDR3 reads CASSIPDWNEKLFF. CDR3 coding DNA: TGTGCCAGTAGTATCCCGGACTGGAATGAAAAACTGTTTTTT.

CDR3 sequence reads: CATSRTGVSGQPQHF. For the CDR3, the DNA is TGTGCCACCAGCAGGACAGGGGTTTCGGGACAGCCCCAGCATTTT. V is TRBV15 and J is TRBJ1-5, with TRBD1 matching 8 bases. This CDR3 has 15 amino acids. CDR1 and CDR2 (germline): LNHNV, YYDKDF (reference sequence). Losses at the gene ends were 3 bases for V and 7 bases for J; bases not matched to a gene: 8.

The chain links TRBV6-5 to TRBJ1-1; the match to TRBD1 covers 7 bases. This CDR3 region has 13 residues. Per germline, CDR1 MNHEY and CDR2 SVGAGI. With 7 bases clipped from V and 5 bases from J, the junction kept 7 bases outside the gene matches. The CDR3, as DNA: TGTGCCAGCACCCGACAGGGAATGACTGAAGCTTTCTTT. Its translation: CASTRQGMTEAFF.

The chain carries TRBV10-3 and TRBJ1-5; TRBD1 aligns across 10 bases. The CDR3 extends over 17 amino acids. Per germline, CDR1 ENHRY and CDR2 SYGVKD. The V and J ends lost 4 bases and 3 bases, in that order; junction bases with no gene match: 9. The CDR3, as DNA: TGTGCCATCAGTGGGGACAGGGGTGGGATGACCAATCAGCCCCAGCATTTT. Translated: CAISGDRGGMTNQPQHF.

This clone was seen once. The chain uses TRBV9 and TRBJ1-1, with D maybe TRBD1 (5 bases). In germline, CDR1 is SGDLS, CDR2 YYNGEE. Trimming cost V 4 bases and J 7 bases, with 14 bases left between them. The CDR3 spans 13 residues. The CDR3 sequence: CASSRMTASEAFF. The CDR3 DNA is TGTGCCAGCAGCCGAATGACAGCCAGTGAAGCTTTCTTT.

The chain couples TRBV4-2 to TRBJ1-1; D call uncertain. Trimming pared 0 bases from V and 1 base from J, leaving 9 bases between. From germline, CDR1 is LGHNA and CDR2 YNFKEQ. The CDR3 is made up of 15 amino acids. As DNA, the CDR3 is TGTGCCAGCAGCCAAGATCTAGTGTCGAACACTGAAGCTTTCTTT. Amino acid sequence: CASSQDLVSNTEAFF.

The rearrangement links TRBV15 to TRBJ1-5; D perhaps matches TRBD1 (5 bases). The CDR3 covers 15 residues. Trimming removed 5 bases from V and 4 bases from J, with 15 bases in between. Germline V gives CDR1 LNHNV, CDR2 YYDKDF (reference sequence). CDR3 amino acids: CATSPGREGNQPQHF. The CDR3 nucleotides are TGTGCCACCAGCCCGGGACGGGAGGGGAATCAGCCCCAGCATTTT.

The chain is built from TRBV19 and TRBJ1-1; the D is unclear. V lost 3 bases, J lost 0 bases, and 17 bases lay in between. The CDR3 contains 17 residues. Germline values: CDR1 LNHDA, CDR2 SQIVND (reference sequence). The CDR3 DNA is TGTGCCAGTAGTATGACAACCTCCTCACCCATGAACACTGAAGCTTTCTTT. It specifies CASSMTTSSPMNTEAFF. Filled out from reference TRBV19 and TRBJ1-1, the complete variable domain reads DGGITQSPKYLFRKEGQNVTLSCEQNLNHDAMYWYRQDPGQGLRLIYYSQIVNDFQKGDIAEGYSVSREKKESFPLTVTSAQKNPTAFYLCASSMTTSSPMNTEAFFGQGTRLTVV.

CDR3: CASSPPGGQLYF. The CDR3 region has the DNA TGTGCCAGCTCACCACCAGGGGGACAGCTATATTTT. The chain employs TRBV18 and TRBJ1-3, with 7 bases aligning to TRBD1. The CDR3 has 12 residues. V was clipped by 0 bases and J by 14 bases; unmatched bases: 4. Germline-derived CDR1 and CDR2 are KGHSH and LQKENI.

The V call is TRBV5-1, the J call TRBJ1-3, with D tentatively TRBD1 (5 bases). Germline CDR1 reads SGHRS; CDR2 reads YFSETQ. This CDR3 has 15 amino acids. Trimming cost V 6 bases and J 0 bases, with 13 bases left between them. DNA of the CDR3: TGCGCCAGCACCCCAGACAGCTTCTCTGGAAACACCATATATTTT. Encoded protein: CASTPDSFSGNTIYF. Full variable domain (outside the CDR3, taken from reference TRBV5-1 and TRBJ1-3): KAGVTQTPRYLIKTRGQQVTLSCSPISGHRSVSWYQQTPGQGLQFLFEYFSETQRNKGNFPGRFSGRQFSNSRSEMNVSTLELGDSALYLCASTPDSFSGNTIYFGEGSWLTVV.

This clone was observed a handful of times. The V gene is TRBV7-8, the J gene TRBJ1-2; 10 bases agree with TRBD1. Germline V gene sequence: CDR1 SGHVS, CDR2 FQNEAQ. The CDR3 covers 15 residues. V was pared by 5 bases and J by 3 bases, with 6 bases of the junction left unmatched. In DNA, the CDR3 is TGTGCCAGCAGCGCCGGGACAGGGGTTGACTATGGCTACACCTTC. Its protein is CASSAGTGVDYGYTF.

This clone was counted only a few times. The chain recombines TRBV4-1 with TRBJ2-2; 14 bases match TRBD2. With 3 bases clipped from V and 0 bases from J, the junction kept 3 bases outside the gene matches. CDR3 length: 18 residues. CDR1 is MGHRA, CDR2 YSYEKL, per germline. The CDR3 loop is CASSHRTSGRSNTGELFF. In DNA form, the CDR3 reads TGCGCCAGCAGCCACCGGACTAGCGGGAGGTCGAACACCGGGGAGCTGTTTTTT.

The rearrangement joins TRBV5-4 to TRBJ2-1; D perhaps matches TRBD2 (5 bases). Germline V gene data show CDR1 as SGHNT and CDR2 as YYREEE (reference sequence). CDR3 length equals 16 residues. V was pared by 4 bases and J by 5 bases, with 19 bases between. The CDR3 nucleotides are TGTGCCAGCAGCCTGGGTGGGAGCTATAGGAACAATGAGCAGTTCTTC. The encoded protein is CASSLGGSYRNNEQFF. Full variable domain (outside the CDR3, taken from reference TRBV5-4 and TRBJ2-1): ETGVTQSPTHLIKTRGQQVTLRCSSQSGHNTVSWYQQALGQGPQFIFQYYREEENGRGNFPPRFSGLQFPNYSSELNVNALELDDSALYLCASSLGGSYRNNEQFFGPGTRLTVL.

This chain connects TRBV2 to TRBJ2-1; 9 positions match TRBD1. The junction had 6 bases not matched to a gene; V was cut back by 8 bases and J by 4 bases. CDR1 and CDR2 (germline): SNHLY, FYNNEI. The CDR3 has 14 amino acids. The CDR3 is CASRGTGRYNEQFF. The CDR3 DNA reads as TGTGCCAGCCGTGGGACAGGGCGGTACAATGAGCAGTTCTTC.

The chain carries TRBV6-5 and TRBJ1-2; tentatively, D is TRBD1 (6 bases). The germline gives CDR1 MNHEY, CDR2 SVGAGI. V gave up 9 bases and J gave up 4 bases, with 21 bases separating them. This CDR3 is built from 15 residues. The CDR3 bases are TGTGCCAGTAGTACCCAGGGGCCGGCCCTCTATGGCTACACCTTC. This codes for CASSTQGPALYGYTF.

The chain joins TRBV28 to TRBJ2-2; D gene unclear. Looked up from germline, CDR1 is MDHEN and CDR2 is SYDVKM. This CDR3 spans 15 amino acids. Deletions cut 2 bases from V and 3 bases from J, with 10 bases between. The CDR3 is CASSLGDSDTGELFF. The CDR3 nucleotides are TGTGCCAGCAGTTTAGGCGACTCCGACACCGGGGAGCTGTTTTTT.

The chain employs TRBV27 and TRBJ2-5; TRBD2 matches at 16 bases. The V segment lost 2 bases and the J segment 5 bases; nucleotides outside the gene matches: 8. The CDR3 is made up of 18 amino acids. Looked up from germline, CDR1 is MNHEY and CDR2 is SMNVEV (reference sequence). DNA of the CDR3: TGTGCCAGCAGTTTACAGGGACTAGCGGGGGGGCGGGGTGAGACCCAGTACTTC. This sequence encodes CASSLQGLAGGRGETQYF.

This clone appeared once. CDR3 in DNA: TGTGCCAGCAGCAAAACCATAACCGGGGTTGGGTCCTACGAGCAGTACTTC. As protein: CASSKTITGVGSYEQYF. The chain couples TRBV9 to TRBJ2-7, with a tentative D call TRBD2 (5 bases). The germline gives CDR1 SGDLS, CDR2 YYNGEE. V lost 4 bases, J lost 1 base, and 21 bases lay in between. The CDR3 consists of 17 residues.

This chain's CDR3 is CASSPTGNEQFF. As DNA, the CDR3 is TGTGCCAGCAGCCCGACGGGGAATGAGCAGTTCTTC. The rearrangement joins TRBV7-6 to TRBJ2-1; D may be TRBD2 (5 bases). Looked up from germline, CDR1 is SGHVS and CDR2 is FNYEAQ. The CDR3 is 12 residues long. V was trimmed by 5 bases and J by 7 bases, leaving 9 bases between them. Filled out from reference TRBV7-6 and TRBJ2-1, the complete variable domain reads GAGVSQSPRYKVTKRGQDVALRCDPISGHVSLYWYRQALGQGPEFLTYFNYEAQQDKSGLPNDRFSAERPEGSISTLTIQRTEQRDSAMYRCASSPTGNEQFFGPGTRLTVL.

This clone was counted a few times. The rearrangement joins TRBV5-4 to TRBJ2-1; tentatively, D is TRBD2 (6 bases). The germline V gene has CDR1 SGHNT and CDR2 YYREEE (reference sequence). The CDR3 consists of 16 residues. V gave up 4 bases and J gave up 8 bases, with 22 bases separating them. The CDR3 loop reads CASSPSLAGPYDEQFF. As DNA, the CDR3 is TGTGCCAGCAGCCCCTCTCTTGCGGGACCTTACGATGAGCAGTTCTTC. The complete variable domain, with remaining parts taken from reference TRBV5-4 and TRBJ2-1, reads ETGVTQSPTHLIKTRGQQVTLRCSSQSGHNTVSWYQQALGQGPQFIFQYYREEENGRGNFPPRFSGLQFPNYSSELNVNALELDDSALYLCASSPSLAGPYDEQFFGPGTRLTVL.